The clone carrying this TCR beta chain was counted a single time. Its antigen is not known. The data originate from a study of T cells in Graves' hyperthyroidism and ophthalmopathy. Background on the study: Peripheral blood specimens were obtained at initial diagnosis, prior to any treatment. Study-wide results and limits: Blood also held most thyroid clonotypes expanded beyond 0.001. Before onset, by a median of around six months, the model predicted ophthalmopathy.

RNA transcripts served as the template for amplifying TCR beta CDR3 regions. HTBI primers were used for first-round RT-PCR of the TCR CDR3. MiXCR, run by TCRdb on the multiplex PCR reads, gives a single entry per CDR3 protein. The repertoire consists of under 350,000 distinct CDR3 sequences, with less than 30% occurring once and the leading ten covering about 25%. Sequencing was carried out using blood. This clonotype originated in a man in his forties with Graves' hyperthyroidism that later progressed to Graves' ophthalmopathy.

CDR3 bases: TGTGCCAGCAGTGAAACCAGGGGAACTGGAAACACCATATATTTT. Its translation: CASSETRGTGNTIYF. The V and J genes are TRBV7-8 and TRBJ1-3; the D gene is possibly TRBD1 (6 bases). V was clipped by 6 bases and J by 2 bases, with 14 bases between them. From germline, CDR1 is SGHVS and CDR2 FQNEAQ. This CDR3 comprises 15 residues.